This TCR beta chain is from a study of cytomegalovirus exposure and HLA in healthy donors. General study results and limits: Immune exposure information available was restricted to CMV serostatus.

Trimming took 5 bases from V and 3 from J, leaving 8 bases between them. Germline V gene lookup returns CDR1 MNHEY and CDR2 SVGAGI. CDR3 length: 13 amino acids. The PCR used 60 Vbeta and 13 Jbeta primers. Libraries were prepared by immunoSEQ multiplex PCR; TCRdb keeps only in-frame clonotypes and omits some of them. The data hold 98,000 or so clones, with approximately 80% observed a single time. Points on this clone: Its antigen is unknown.

The specimen was PBMCs. The sequence came from a woman between 18 and 30 years old in good health and CMV-seropositive. The rearrangement joins TRBV6-5 to TRBJ1-3; possible D gene TRBD1, 6 bases. CDR3 nucleotides: TGTGCCAGCAGTCGGACAGTTGGAAACACCATATATTTT. Translated: CASSRTVGNTIYF.